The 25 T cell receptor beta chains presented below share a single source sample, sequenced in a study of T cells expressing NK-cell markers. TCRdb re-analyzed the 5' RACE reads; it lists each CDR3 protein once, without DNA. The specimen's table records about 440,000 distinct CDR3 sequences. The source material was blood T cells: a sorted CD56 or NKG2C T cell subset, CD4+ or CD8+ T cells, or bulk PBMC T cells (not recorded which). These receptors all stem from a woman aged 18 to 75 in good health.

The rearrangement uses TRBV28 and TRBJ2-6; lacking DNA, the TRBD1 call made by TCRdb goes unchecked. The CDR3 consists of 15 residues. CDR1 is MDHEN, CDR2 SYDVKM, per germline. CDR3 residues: CASTSGGAGANVLTF.

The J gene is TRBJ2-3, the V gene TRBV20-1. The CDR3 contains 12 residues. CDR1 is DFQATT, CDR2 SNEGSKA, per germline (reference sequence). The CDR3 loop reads CSARDLLGVQYF.

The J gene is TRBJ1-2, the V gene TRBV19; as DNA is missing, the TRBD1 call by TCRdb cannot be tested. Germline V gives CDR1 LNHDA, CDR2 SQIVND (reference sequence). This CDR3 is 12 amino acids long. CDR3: CASTTGSYGYTF.

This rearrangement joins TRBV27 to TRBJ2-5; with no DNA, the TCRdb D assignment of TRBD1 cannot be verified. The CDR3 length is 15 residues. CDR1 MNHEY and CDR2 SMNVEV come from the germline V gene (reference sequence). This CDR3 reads CASSSGQGNQETQYF.

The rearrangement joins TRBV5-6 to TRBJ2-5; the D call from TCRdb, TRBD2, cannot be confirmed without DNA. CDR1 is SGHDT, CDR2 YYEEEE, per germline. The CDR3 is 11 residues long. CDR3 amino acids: CASSWREAQYF.

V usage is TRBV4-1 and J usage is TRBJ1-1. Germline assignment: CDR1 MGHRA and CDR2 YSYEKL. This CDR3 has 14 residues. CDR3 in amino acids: CASSQGQRNTEAFF.

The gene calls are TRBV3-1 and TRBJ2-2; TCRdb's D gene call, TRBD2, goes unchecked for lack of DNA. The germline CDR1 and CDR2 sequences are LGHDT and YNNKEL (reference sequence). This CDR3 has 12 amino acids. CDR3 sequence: CASGGRPGELFF.

The CDR3 loop reads CASSLTSGARELFF. The chain combines TRBV7-3 with TRBJ2-2; the D call from TCRdb, TRBD2, cannot be confirmed without DNA. The CDR3 spans 14 residues. Germline V CDR1 and CDR2: SGHTA, FQGTGA.

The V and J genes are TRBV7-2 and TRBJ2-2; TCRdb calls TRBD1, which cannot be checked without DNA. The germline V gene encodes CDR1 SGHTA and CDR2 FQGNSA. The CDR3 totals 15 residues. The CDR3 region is CASSLVLGGAGELFF.

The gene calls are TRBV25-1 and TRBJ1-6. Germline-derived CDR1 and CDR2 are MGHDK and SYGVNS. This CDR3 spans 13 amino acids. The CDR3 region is CASSEPDNSPLHF.

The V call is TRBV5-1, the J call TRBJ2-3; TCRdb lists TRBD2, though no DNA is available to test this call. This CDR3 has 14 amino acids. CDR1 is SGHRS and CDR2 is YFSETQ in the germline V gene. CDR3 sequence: CASSEGPITDTQYF.

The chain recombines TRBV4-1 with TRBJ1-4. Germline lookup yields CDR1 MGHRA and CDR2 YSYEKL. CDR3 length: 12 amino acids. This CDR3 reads CASSQELEKLFF.

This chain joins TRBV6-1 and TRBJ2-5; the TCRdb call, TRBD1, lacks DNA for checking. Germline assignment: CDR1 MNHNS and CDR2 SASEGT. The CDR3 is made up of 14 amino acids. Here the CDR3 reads CASTPRIRGETQYF.

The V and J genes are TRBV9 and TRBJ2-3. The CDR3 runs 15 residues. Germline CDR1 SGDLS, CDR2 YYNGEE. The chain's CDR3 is CASSVAAGYTDTQYF.

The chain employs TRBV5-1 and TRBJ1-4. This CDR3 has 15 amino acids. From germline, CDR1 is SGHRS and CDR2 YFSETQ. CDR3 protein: CASRAGDGPNEKLFF.

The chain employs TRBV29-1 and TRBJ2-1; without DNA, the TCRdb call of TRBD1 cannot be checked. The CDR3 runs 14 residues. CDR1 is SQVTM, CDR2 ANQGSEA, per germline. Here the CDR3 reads CSVRDRGSYNEQFF.

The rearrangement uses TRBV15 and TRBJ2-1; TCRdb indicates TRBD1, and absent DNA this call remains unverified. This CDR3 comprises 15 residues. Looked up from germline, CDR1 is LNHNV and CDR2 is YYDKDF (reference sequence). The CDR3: CATSRPGQGTDEQFF.

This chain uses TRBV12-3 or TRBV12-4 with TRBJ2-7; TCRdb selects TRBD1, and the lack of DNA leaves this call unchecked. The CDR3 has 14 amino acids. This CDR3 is CASRVGGAIYEQYF.

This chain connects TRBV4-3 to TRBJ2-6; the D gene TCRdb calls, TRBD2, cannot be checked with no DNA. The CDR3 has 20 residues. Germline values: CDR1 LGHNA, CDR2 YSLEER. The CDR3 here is CASSRGASVFSFSGANVLTF.

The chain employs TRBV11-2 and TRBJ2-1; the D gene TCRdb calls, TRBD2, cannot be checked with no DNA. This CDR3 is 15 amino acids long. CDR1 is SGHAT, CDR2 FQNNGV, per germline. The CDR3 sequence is CASSYLAGPYNEQFF.

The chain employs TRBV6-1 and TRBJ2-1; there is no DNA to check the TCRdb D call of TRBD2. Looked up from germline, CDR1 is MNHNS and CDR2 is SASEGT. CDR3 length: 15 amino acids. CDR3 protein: CASSELAGGANEQFF.

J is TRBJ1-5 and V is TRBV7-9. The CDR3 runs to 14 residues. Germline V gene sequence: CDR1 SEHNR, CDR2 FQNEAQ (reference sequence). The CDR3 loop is CASSSDGLNQPQHF.

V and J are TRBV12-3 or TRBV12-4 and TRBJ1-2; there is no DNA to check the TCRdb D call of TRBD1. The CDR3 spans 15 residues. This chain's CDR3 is CASSLDAGGARGYTF.

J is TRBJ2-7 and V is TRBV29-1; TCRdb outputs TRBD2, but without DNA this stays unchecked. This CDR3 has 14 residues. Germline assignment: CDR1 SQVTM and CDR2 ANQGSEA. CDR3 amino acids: CSGSTRGWPYEQYF.

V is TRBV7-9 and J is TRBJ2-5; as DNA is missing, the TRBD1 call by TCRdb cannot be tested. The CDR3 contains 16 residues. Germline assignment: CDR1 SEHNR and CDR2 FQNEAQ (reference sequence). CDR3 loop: CASSLRDRLIKETQYF. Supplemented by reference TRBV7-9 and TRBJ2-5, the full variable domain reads DTGVSQNPRHKITKRGQNVTFRCDPISEHNRLYWYRQTLGQGPEFLTYFQNEAQLEKSRLLSDRFSAERPKGSFSTLEIQRTEQGDSAMYLCASSLRDRLIKETQYFGPGTRLLVL.